The present entry profiles one T cell receptor beta chain with its context. TCRdb analysed the 5' RACE reads with MiXCR anew, one entry per CDR3 protein. Among over 65,000 distinct CDR3 sequences listed, about 14% were seen once. These data originate in a study of T cells after yellow fever vaccination. General study points: Booster sampling recovered most clones from primary vaccination (roughly 97% CD4, roughly 86% CD8). Weaker overall was a secondary response that nonetheless peaked faster, on day 5 versus 15.

Sequencing used CD8+ T cells not binding an NS4B(214-222) dextramer, sorted from PBMCs, obtained roughly 20 days after the first yellow fever vaccination. The receptor was derived from a man between 18 and 29 years old who received the YFV17D yellow fever vaccine.

CDR3 region: CASSSWMTGVADTQYF. CDR3 DNA: TGTGCCAGCAGCTCTTGGATGACAGGGGTCGCAGATACGCAGTATTTT. The rearrangement joins TRBV5-4 to TRBJ2-3; 8 bases are shared with TRBD1. With V trimmed by 3 bases and J by 4 bases, 10 bases remained unmatched. The germline CDR1 and CDR2 sequences are SGHNT and YYREEE (reference sequence). The CDR3 spans 16 residues.